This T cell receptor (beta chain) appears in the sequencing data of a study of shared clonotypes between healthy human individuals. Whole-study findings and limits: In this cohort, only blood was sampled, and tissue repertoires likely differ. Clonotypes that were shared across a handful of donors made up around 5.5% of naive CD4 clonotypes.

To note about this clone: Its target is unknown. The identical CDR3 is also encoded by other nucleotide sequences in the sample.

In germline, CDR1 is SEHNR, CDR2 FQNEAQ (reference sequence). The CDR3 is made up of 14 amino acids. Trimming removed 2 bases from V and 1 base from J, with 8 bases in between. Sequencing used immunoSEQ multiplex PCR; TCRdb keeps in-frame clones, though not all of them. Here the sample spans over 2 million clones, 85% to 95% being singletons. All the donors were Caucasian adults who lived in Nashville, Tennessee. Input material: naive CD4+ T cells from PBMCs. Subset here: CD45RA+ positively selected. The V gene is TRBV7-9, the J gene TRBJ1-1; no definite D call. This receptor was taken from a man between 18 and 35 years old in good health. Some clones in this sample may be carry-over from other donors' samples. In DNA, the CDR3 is TGTGCCAGCAGCTTAATGGGTCAGAACACTGAAGCTTTCTTT. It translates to CASSLMGQNTEAFF.